These 2 T cell receptor beta chains came from one sample sequenced in a study of identical twins. TCRdb used MiXCR to reprocess the 5' RACE reads, holding one entry per CDR3 protein. The profile covers 550,000 to 700,000 distinct CDR3 sequences, with around 20% appearing a single time and 4.3% taken by the ten largest. This same sample was also part of a study on T cells expressing NK-cell markers.

The sequenced sample was PBMCs. The receptors here all came from a woman younger than 30 in good health.

Of note for this clonotype: Relative to the germline gene, one junction end is altered; a read error may explain this. CDR3 nucleotide sequence: TGCGCCAGCAGACGGTGGGGCCAGCCCGGGAGTTCACAAGAGACCCGGTACTTC. This encodes CASRRWGQPGSSQETRYF. This chain links TRBV5-1 with TRBJ2-5, with a possible D match to TRBD2 (6 bases). Germline-derived CDR1 and CDR2 are SGHRS and YFSETQ. There are 18 residues in the CDR3.

V and J are TRBV20-1 and TRBJ1-2; a weak D match, TRBD1 (5 bases). The CDR3 has 13 residues. Trimming took off 5 bases at V and 3 bases at J, with 13 bases between the two ends. The germline gives CDR1 DFQATT, CDR2 SNEGSKA (reference sequence). The CDR3 DNA reads TGCAGTGCTCCTAATGACAGAGACTATGGCTACACCTTC. Translating it yields CSAPNDRDYGYTF.